Below, 28 T cell receptor beta chains from the same sample are listed, as sequenced in a study of blood T cell repertoires in COVID-19 (dated by TCRdb to the early 2020s). Libraries came from the immunoSEQ multiplex PCR assay. TCRdb holds this immuneACCESS table with in-frame rearrangements only. Some clones are missing; in checked studies, unresolved V genes explain under half, and the rest has no known cause. Recorded for this sample are roughly 220,000 clones; 80% to 90% of them occurred a single time. The top ten clones comprise 5.1% of the sample. The sample comprised peripheral blood. The receptors originated from a woman in her sixties who had recovered from COVID-19.

The rearrangement joins TRBV7-6 to TRBJ2-3; 11 positions match TRBD2. CDR1 and CDR2 (germline): SGHVS, FNYEAQ. This CDR3 contains 17 residues. V lost 7 bases, J lost 2 bases, and 11 bases stayed unmatched. The CDR3 DNA sequence: TGTGCCAGCACCCAGACGGCTAGCGGGGGGATCACAGATACGCAGTATTTT. This encodes CASTQTASGGITDTQYF.

About this clone: One end of the junction is discordant with germline, which a read error may explain. The CDR3 DNA reads as TGTGCCAGCAGCTTGAACAGGAATAGATACTATGGCTACATCTTC. Protein product: CASSLNRNRYYGYIF. This sequence joins TRBV5-5 and TRBJ1-2; possibly TRBD1 for D (5 bases). The CDR3 has 15 residues. CDR1 is SGHKS, CDR2 YYEKEE, per germline (reference sequence).

V is TRBV9 and J is TRBJ1-4; D is unresolved. There are 13 residues in the CDR3. Trimming took 3 bases from V and 5 from J, leaving 8 bases between them. CDR1 SGDLS and CDR2 YYNGEE come from the germline V gene. As DNA, the CDR3 is TGTGCCAGCAGCGGGTGGGAGAATGAAAAACTGTTTTTT. It specifies CASSGWENEKLFF. The variable domain in full, with the rest retrieved from reference TRBV9 and TRBJ1-4, is DSGVTQTPKHLITATGQRVTLRCSPRSGDLSVYWYQQSLDQGLQFLIQYYNGEERAKGNILERFSAQQFPDLHSELNLSSLELGDSALYFCASSGWENEKLFFGSGTQLSVL.

The chain is built from TRBV10-3 and TRBJ1-2; no clear D. V dropped 3 bases and J dropped 8 bases, with 10 bases sitting between them. Germline V gene lookup returns CDR1 ENHRY and CDR2 SYGVKD. The CDR3 is 12 residues long. CDR3 coding DNA: TGTGCCATCAGTGAACGAGGGCTAGGCTACACCTTC. Translated, it gives CAISERGLGYTF.

This clone occurred a few times. CDR3 sequence reads: CASSSGQGIIYEQYF. CDR3 DNA sequence: TGTGCCAGCAGCTCCGGACAGGGCATCATCTACGAGCAGTACTTC. The V call is TRBV7-9, the J call TRBJ2-7; 8 nucleotides line up with TRBD1. Germline loops: CDR1 SEHNR, CDR2 FQNEAQ (reference sequence). Unmatched junction bases numbered 8, after V lost 4 bases and J lost 3 bases. The CDR3 has 15 amino acids.

This chain uses TRBV30 with TRBJ2-3; 12 nucleotides line up with TRBD2. The germline CDR1 and CDR2 sequences are GTSNPN and SVGIG (reference sequence). The V and J ends lost 4 bases and 5 bases, in that order; junction bases with no gene match: 4. This CDR3 is 14 amino acids long. The CDR3 DNA reads TGTGCCTGGACTAGCGGGGGGGCCGTAGATACGCAGTATTTT. Its translation: CAWTSGGAVDTQYF.

V gene TRBV7-2 combines with J gene TRBJ1-5; 9 positions match TRBD1. This CDR3 has 15 amino acids. Germline CDR1 is SGHTA and CDR2 is FQGNSA. Trimming at V came to 5 bases and at J to 4 bases, leaving 6 bases not matched to a gene. CDR3 residues: CASSGDRALNQPQHF. The CDR3 DNA sequence: TGTGCCAGCAGCGGGGACAGGGCGTTAAATCAGCCCCAGCATTTT.

The DNA for the CDR3 is TGTGCCAGCAGTTACAGGGTAGCCTACGAGCAGTACTTC. It yields the protein CASSYRVAYEQYF. The genes are TRBV2 and TRBJ2-7, with TRBD1 as a possible D gene (6 bases). Germline values: CDR1 SNHLY, CDR2 FYNNEI. Trimming left V 5 bases short and J 2 bases short, with 10 bases between. The CDR3 length is 13 residues.

This clone appeared once. The V and J genes are TRBV5-4 and TRBJ1-2, with 7 nucleotides matching TRBD1. This CDR3 is 15 amino acids long. Germline V lookup: CDR1 SGHNT, CDR2 YYREEE (reference sequence). J lost 8 bases, V lost 0 bases, and 10 bases had no gene match. In DNA form, the CDR3 reads TGTGCCAGCAGCTTGGACCGACAGGGAGTCGGGGGCTACACCTTC. Amino acids: CASSLDRQGVGGYTF.

The chain has TRBV5-4 and TRBJ2-7; 7 nucleotides agree with TRBD2. This CDR3 spans 17 amino acids. J was trimmed by 2 bases and V by 4 bases; bases with no gene match: 15. The germline V gene has CDR1 SGHNT and CDR2 YYREEE (reference sequence). The CDR3 loop reads CASSRRSVASGPYEQYF. In DNA, the CDR3 is TGTGCCAGCAGCCGCCGGTCGGTTGCTAGCGGACCCTACGAGCAGTACTTC.

The gene calls are TRBV19 and TRBJ1-3; 7 nucleotides align to TRBD1. This CDR3 is 14 amino acids long. The J segment lost 7 bases and the V segment lost 7 bases, leaving 10 bases of the junction unmatched. Per the germline V gene, CDR1 is LNHDA and CDR2 is SQIVND (reference sequence). The CDR3 region has the DNA TGTGCCAGTACCGAGACAGGGATGGGCAACACCATATATTTT. Protein product: CASTETGMGNTIYF.

The V call is TRBV5-8, the J call TRBJ1-1, with D hard to call. CDR1 is SGHTS, CDR2 YDEGEE, per germline. V lost 0 bases and J 0 bases, leaving 3 bases between the germline ends. The CDR3 contains 13 residues. This chain's CDR3 is CASSLAVNTEAFF. The CDR3 bases are TGTGCCAGCAGCTTGGCGGTGAACACTGAAGCTTTCTTT.

This sequence joins TRBV19 and TRBJ2-7; 10 positions match TRBD1. V trimming: 3 bases; J trimming: 1 base; junction bases outside the gene matches: 6. The CDR3 contains 16 residues. Germline V lookup: CDR1 LNHDA, CDR2 SQIVND (reference sequence). CDR3 nucleotide sequence: TGTGCCAGTAGTATCCATCGGACAGGGGGGTCCTACGAGCAGTACTTC. This codes for CASSIHRTGGSYEQYF.

This clone showed up just once. This chain uses TRBV9 with TRBJ2-3; 8 bases match TRBD2. The CDR3 contains 16 residues. Germline CDR1 is SGDLS and CDR2 is YYNGEE. V lost 4 bases, J lost 2 bases, and 9 bases stayed unmatched. This CDR3 reads CASSPVAGPYTDTQYF. Written as DNA, the CDR3 is TGTGCCAGCAGCCCCGTAGCGGGGCCTTACACAGATACGCAGTATTTT.

V usage is TRBV2 and J usage is TRBJ2-7; TRBD2 matches 9 bases. The J segment lost 3 bases and the V segment lost 4 bases, leaving 10 bases of the junction unmatched. CDR1 and CDR2 from the germline V gene are SNHLY and FYNNEI. This CDR3 region has 16 residues. CDR3 nucleotide sequence: TGTGCCAGCAGTGTCTCTTTCCGGCGGGGGGGCTACGAGCAGTACTTC. This encodes CASSVSFRRGGYEQYF.

The genes are TRBV24-1 and TRBJ2-7; tentative D call: TRBD1 (5 bases). There are 14 residues in the CDR3. From germline, CDR1 is KGHDR and CDR2 SFDVKD. V lost 4 bases and J lost 4, with 13 bases in between. CDR3 protein: CATSDTHYRYEQYF. In DNA, the CDR3 is TGTGCCACCAGTGACACTCACTACAGGTACGAGCAGTACTTC.

Regarding this clone: Germline is not matched at one junction end, which may reflect a read error. V is TRBV2 and J is TRBJ2-7; 7 bases agree with TRBD2. Germline CDR1 is SNHLY and CDR2 is FYNNEI. CDR3 size: 14 residues. The CDR3 region is CASREAGRLYEQYF. CDR3 nucleotides: TGTGCCAGCAGGGAAGCGGGGCGACTCTACGAGCAGTACTTC.

V is TRBV23-1 and J is TRBJ1-6; D gene ambiguous. TRBV23-1 is identified as an open reading frame with a role that is uncertain. The CDR3 runs to 17 residues. Trimming took off 2 bases at V and 4 bases at J, with 15 bases between the two ends. CDR3 in DNA: TGCGCCAGCAGTCAACACAGCATCCACTCTTATAATTCACCCCTCCACTTT. Translating it yields CASSQHSIHSYNSPLHF.

CDR3 in amino acids: CAWSGGQNTEAFF. In DNA, the CDR3 is TGTGCCTGGAGTGGCGGTCAGAACACTGAAGCTTTCTTT. The chain uses TRBV30 and TRBJ1-1; no definite D call. The CDR3 sequence is 13 residues long. V was clipped by 1 base and J by 1 base, with 7 bases between them. CDR1 and CDR2 from the germline V gene are GTSNPN and SVGIG (reference sequence).

The chain combines TRBV28 with TRBJ1-3; D gene ambiguous. The V gene lost 3 bases and the J gene lost 7 bases, with 10 bases spanning the gap. From germline, CDR1 is MDHEN and CDR2 SYDVKM. The CDR3 spans 13 residues. CDR3 sequence reads: CASSFPERNTIYF. In nucleotides, the CDR3 is TGTGCCAGCAGTTTCCCTGAGCGCAACACCATATATTTT. Full variable domain (remainder filled in from reference TRBV28 and TRBJ1-3): DVKVTQSSRYLVKRTGEKVFLECVQDMDHENMFWYRQDPGLGLRLIYFSYDVKMKEKGDIPEGYSVSREKKERFSLILESASTNQTSMYLCASSFPERNTIYFGEGSWLTVV.

This chain connects TRBV6-5 to TRBJ2-2; possible D gene TRBD2, 6 bases. The CDR3 length is 14 residues. Germline V CDR1 and CDR2: MNHEY, SVGAGI. Trimming removed 6 bases at V and 2 bases at J, with 10 bases between. DNA for the CDR3: TGTGCCAGCAGCCGGGGGACCAACACCGGGGAGCTGTTTTTT. Protein: CASSRGTNTGELFF.

A word on this clone: Other DNA sequences in this specimen translate into the identical CDR3. The J gene is TRBJ1-1, the V gene TRBV2, with a weak D call TRBD1 (6 bases). The CDR3 spans 13 residues. The germline gives CDR1 SNHLY, CDR2 FYNNEI. V shed 8 bases and J shed 1 base, with 11 bases lying between them. This CDR3 is CASGGQPNTEAFF. CDR3 nucleotides: TGTGCCAGCGGAGGACAGCCGAACACTGAAGCTTTCTTT.

A single count supports this clone. This chain links TRBV3-1 (or the pseudogene TRBV3-2) with TRBJ2-3; perhaps TRBD1 as D (6 bases). CDR1 and CDR2 (germline): LGHDT, YNNKEL (reference sequence). Between the trimmed V and J ends, which lost 0 bases and 5 bases, there was a span of 12 bases. This CDR3 has 15 amino acids. CDR3 region: CASSQEVRGGDTQYF. Here the CDR3 DNA reads TGTGCCAGCAGCCAAGAGGTCAGGGGTGGAGATACGCAGTATTTT.

Written as DNA, the CDR3 is TGTGCCAGTAGTATTCTGGGGGCGGAGAATCAGCCCCAGCATTTT. This gives the protein CASSILGAENQPQHF. V gene TRBV19 combines with J gene TRBJ1-5; D is possibly TRBD1 (6 bases). V was clipped by 3 bases and J by 4 bases, with 13 bases between them. Germline lookup yields CDR1 LNHDA and CDR2 SQIVND (reference sequence). The CDR3 covers 15 residues.

V gene TRBV5-6 combines with J gene TRBJ1-1; 7 bases line up with TRBD1. CDR1 is SGHDT, CDR2 YYEEEE, per germline. CDR3 length: 14 residues. Losses at the gene ends were 2 bases for V and 1 base for J; bases not matched to a gene: 2. The CDR3 loop is CASSFDRANTEAFF. The CDR3 nucleotides are TGTGCCAGCAGCTTCGACAGGGCGAACACTGAAGCTTTCTTT.

This clone was seen a few times. J is TRBJ1-4 and V is TRBV7-9; 8 nucleotides match TRBD1. Trimming took 4 bases from V and 8 from J; bases not matched to a gene: 9. Germline CDR1 reads SEHNR; CDR2 reads FQNEAQ (reference sequence). The CDR3 totals 15 residues. CDR3 sequence (DNA): TGTGCCAGCAGCTCATACGGACAGGGAGGGGAAAAACTGTTTTTT. Its protein is CASSSYGQGGEKLFF. Supplemented by reference TRBV7-9 and TRBJ1-4, the full variable domain reads DTGVSQNPRHKITKRGQNVTFRCDPISEHNRLYWYRQTLGQGPEFLTYFQNEAQLEKSRLLSDRFSAERPKGSFSTLEIQRTEQGDSAMYLCASSSYGQGGEKLFFGSGTQLSVL.

This sequence joins TRBV6-6 and TRBJ2-7; 14 bases line up with TRBD2. The J segment lost 1 base and the V segment lost 5 bases, leaving 13 bases of the junction unmatched. The CDR3 loop spans 19 amino acids. Germline assignment: CDR1 MNHNY and CDR2 SVGAGI (reference sequence). Written as DNA, the CDR3 is TGTGCCAGCAGTCCCCCATCGACTAGCGGGGGGGACCCTTCCTACGAGCAGTACTTC. It yields the protein CASSPPSTSGGDPSYEQYF.

This chain connects TRBV7-9 to TRBJ1-2; D is unclear. Per the germline V gene, CDR1 is SEHNR and CDR2 is FQNEAQ (reference sequence). Trimming removed 0 bases at V and 1 base at J, with 9 bases between. The CDR3 spans 15 residues. The DNA of the CDR3 is TGTGCCAGCAGCTTAGCTACGGACTTTAACTATGGCTACACCTTC. Protein sequence: CASSLATDFNYGYTF. Using reference TRBV7-9 and TRBJ1-2 for the parts outside the CDR3, the full variable domain is DTGVSQNPRHKITKRGQNVTFRCDPISEHNRLYWYRQTLGQGPEFLTYFQNEAQLEKSRLLSDRFSAERPKGSFSTLEIQRTEQGDSAMYLCASSLATDFNYGYTFGSGTRLTVV.